This T cell receptor (beta chain) was retrieved from a study of T-cell reconstitution after alpha-beta-depleted transplantation in children. This CDR3 is built from 13 residues. The V and J ends lost 1 base and 6 bases respectively, with 6 bases between them. The germline V gene has CDR1 SEHNR and CDR2 FQNEAQ (reference sequence). It was with unique molecular identifiers that the TCRbeta library was prepared. TCRdb fed the PCR reads into MiXCR, producing one record per CDR3 protein. The repertoire holds hundreds of thousands of distinct CDR3 sequences, with about a tenth as singletons. The sequence derives from a human donor who donated a stem cell graft to a child with SCID. The rearrangement uses TRBV7-9 and TRBJ2-2; D gene uncertain. Sequenced here: PBMCs from the stem cell graft donor, sampled from the stem cell graft. The CDR3 nucleotides read TGTGCCAGCAGCTTAGTGCTCCCCGGGGAGCTGTTTTTT. This codes for CASSLVLPGELFF.